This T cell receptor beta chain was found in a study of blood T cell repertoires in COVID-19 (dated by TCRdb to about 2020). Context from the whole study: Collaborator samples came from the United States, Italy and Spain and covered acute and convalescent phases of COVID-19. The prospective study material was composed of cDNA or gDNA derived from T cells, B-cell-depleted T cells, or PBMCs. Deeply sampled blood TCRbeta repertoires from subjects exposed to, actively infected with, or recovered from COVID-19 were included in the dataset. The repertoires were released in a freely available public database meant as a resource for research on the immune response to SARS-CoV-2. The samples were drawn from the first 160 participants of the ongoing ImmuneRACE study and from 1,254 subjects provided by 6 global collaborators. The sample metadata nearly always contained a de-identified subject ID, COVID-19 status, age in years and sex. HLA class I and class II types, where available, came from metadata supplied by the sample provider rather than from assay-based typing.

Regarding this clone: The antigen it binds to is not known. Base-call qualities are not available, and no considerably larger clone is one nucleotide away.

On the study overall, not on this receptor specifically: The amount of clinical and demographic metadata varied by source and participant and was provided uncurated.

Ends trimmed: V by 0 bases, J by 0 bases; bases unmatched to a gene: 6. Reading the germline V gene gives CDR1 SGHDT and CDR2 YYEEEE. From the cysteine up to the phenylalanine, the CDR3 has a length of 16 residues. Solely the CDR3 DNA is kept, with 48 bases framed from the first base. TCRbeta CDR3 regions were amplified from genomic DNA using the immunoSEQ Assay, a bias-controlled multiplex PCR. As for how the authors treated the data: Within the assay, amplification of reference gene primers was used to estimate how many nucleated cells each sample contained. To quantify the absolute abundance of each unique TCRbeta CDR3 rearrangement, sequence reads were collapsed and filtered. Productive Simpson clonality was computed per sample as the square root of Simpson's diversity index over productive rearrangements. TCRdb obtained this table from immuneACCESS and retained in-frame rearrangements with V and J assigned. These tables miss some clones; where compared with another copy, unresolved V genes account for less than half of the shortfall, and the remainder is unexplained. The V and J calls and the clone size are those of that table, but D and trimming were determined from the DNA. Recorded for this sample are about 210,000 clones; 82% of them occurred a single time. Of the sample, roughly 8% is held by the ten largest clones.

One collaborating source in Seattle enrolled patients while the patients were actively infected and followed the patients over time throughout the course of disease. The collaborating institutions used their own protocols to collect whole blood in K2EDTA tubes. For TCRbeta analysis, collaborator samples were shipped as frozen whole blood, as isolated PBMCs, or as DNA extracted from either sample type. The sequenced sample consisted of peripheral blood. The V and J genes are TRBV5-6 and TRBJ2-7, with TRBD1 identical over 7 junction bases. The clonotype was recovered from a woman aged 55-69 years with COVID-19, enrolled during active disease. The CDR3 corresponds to CASSLGFRTGSYEQYF. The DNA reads TGTGCCAGCAGCTTGGGCTTTCGGACAGGCTCCTACGAGCAGTACTTC.